A single sample gave rise to the 14 T cell receptor beta chains below, sequenced in a study of blood T cell repertoires in COVID-19. Profiling relied on immunoSEQ multiplex PCR, and the TCRdb table lists in-frame clones only, not all of them. The sample yields about 240,000 clones, around 88% seen once. Sample: PBMCs or T cells enriched from blood (not recorded which). The receptors derive from a woman aged 40 to 50 with acute COVID-19.

This rearrangement joins TRBV5-6 to TRBJ2-7; TRBD1 agrees at 8 bases. This CDR3 has 14 residues. V lost 6 bases and J lost 3; bases outside the gene matches: 8. The V gene's germline CDR1 is SGHDT and CDR2 YYEEEE. The CDR3 is CASNKPGQDYEQYF. The CDR3, as DNA: TGTGCCAGCAACAAGCCGGGACAGGACTACGAGCAGTACTTC. Using reference TRBV5-6 and TRBJ2-7 for the parts outside the CDR3, the full variable domain is DAGVTQSPTHLIKTRGQQVTLRCSPKSGHDTVSWYQQALGQGPQFIFQYYEEEERQRGNFPDRFSGHQFPNYSSELNVNALLLGDSALYLCASNKPGQDYEQYFGPGTRLTVT.

The chain is built from TRBV5-5 and TRBJ2-3; 10 bases line up with TRBD2. Germline V gene data show CDR1 as SGHKS and CDR2 as YYEKEE (reference sequence). CDR3 length: 14 amino acids. Trimming removed 1 base from V and 6 bases from J; junction bases left unmatched: 2. The CDR3 spells CASSLTSGVDTQYF. CDR3 sequence (DNA): TGTGCCAGCAGCTTGACTAGCGGGGTTGATACGCAGTATTTT.

This clone has a single count. This chain links TRBV10-3 with TRBJ2-3, with D perhaps TRBD1 (5 bases). The CDR3 runs 19 residues. Trimming left V 0 bases short and J 3 bases short, with 22 bases between. Germline CDR1 reads ENHRY; CDR2 reads SYGVKD. CDR3: CAISESVEVGLTTTDTQYF. The CDR3 DNA reads TGTGCCATCAGTGAGTCGGTAGAGGTGGGGCTTACCACGACAGATACGCAGTATTTT.

The CDR3 DNA sequence: TGTGCCAGCAGCTTGGAGGGGCAAGAGACCCAGTACTTC. Residues: CASSLEGQETQYF. The rearrangement uses TRBV5-4 and TRBJ2-5; a possible D gene is TRBD1 (5 bases). The germline gives CDR1 SGHNT, CDR2 YYREEE (reference sequence). CDR3 length: 13 amino acids. V lost 0 bases and J 2 bases, leaving 5 bases between the germline ends. Full variable domain (outside the CDR3, taken from reference TRBV5-4 and TRBJ2-5): ETGVTQSPTHLIKTRGQQVTLRCSSQSGHNTVSWYQQALGQGPQFIFQYYREEENGRGNFPPRFSGLQFPNYSSELNVNALELDDSALYLCASSLEGQETQYFGPGTRLLVL.

CDR3 sequence: CASSLSGLAGDEQYF. CDR3 bases: TGTGCCAGCAGTTTATCGGGACTAGCGGGAGACGAGCAGTACTTC. The rearrangement joins TRBV27 to TRBJ2-7; TRBD2 aligns across 14 bases. Germline V gene data show CDR1 as MNHEY and CDR2 as SMNVEV (reference sequence). Trimming cost V 0 bases and J 5 bases; bases outside gene matches: 0. The CDR3 runs to 15 residues.

In DNA, the CDR3 is TGTGCCAGCAGCGTAGAAGCGGGAGCGAATGAGCAGTTCTTC. Residues: CASSVEAGANEQFF. The chain is built from TRBV9 and TRBJ2-1; TRBD2 agrees at 8 bases. Germline lookup yields CDR1 SGDLS and CDR2 YYNGEE. V trimming: 0 bases; J trimming: 7 bases; junction bases outside the gene matches: 3. The length of the CDR3 is 14 residues. The full variable domain, completed using reference TRBV9 and TRBJ2-1, is DSGVTQTPKHLITATGQRVTLRCSPRSGDLSVYWYQQSLDQGLQFLIQYYNGEERAKGNILERFSAQQFPDLHSELNLSSLELGDSALYFCASSVEAGANEQFFGPGTRLTVL.

The chain links TRBV19 to TRBJ2-2; D is uncertain. Per the germline V gene, CDR1 is LNHDA and CDR2 is SQIVND (reference sequence). Between the trimmed V and J ends, which lost 3 bases and 1 base, there was a span of 6 bases. This CDR3 comprises 14 residues. The CDR3 DNA sequence: TGTGCCAGTAGTATGGGCAGGAACACCGGGGAGCTGTTTTTT. Its protein is CASSMGRNTGELFF.

V gene TRBV3-1 (or the pseudogene TRBV3-2) combines with J gene TRBJ2-7; 7 nucleotides agree with TRBD1. From germline, CDR1 is LGHDT and CDR2 YNNKEL (reference sequence). CDR3 size: 14 residues. J was trimmed by 1 base and V by 5 bases; bases with no gene match: 5. CDR3 residues: CASSLRDSSYEQYF. The CDR3 DNA is TGTGCCAGCAGCTTAAGGGACAGTTCCTACGAGCAGTACTTC.

Only a few counts were recorded for this clone. This chain links TRBV5-6 with TRBJ2-1, with TRBD2 matching 12 bases. This CDR3 comprises 15 residues. V dropped 5 bases and J dropped 7; count of bases not matched to a gene: 7. Germline loops: CDR1 SGHDT, CDR2 YYEEEE. The CDR3, as DNA: TGTGCCAGCAGGGCCCTAGCGGGAGGGGTTAATGAGCAGTTCTTC. It translates to CASRALAGGVNEQFF.

The chain is built from TRBV5-1 and TRBJ1-1; a possible D gene is TRBD1 (5 bases). V lost 6 bases to trimming and J lost 3 bases, with 15 bases between them. Germline CDR1 and CDR2: SGHRS and YFSETQ. This CDR3 spans 14 amino acids. CDR3 coding DNA: TGCGCCAGCACCCGGGGGGGAGATCACACTGAAGCTTTCTTT. It yields the protein CASTRGGDHTEAFF.

In its sample, this clone was seen a few times. This chain's CDR3 is CASSLGHTTYGYTF. In nucleotides, the CDR3 is TGTGCCAGCAGCTTAGGACATACAACCTATGGCTACACCTTC. The V and J genes are TRBV11-2 and TRBJ1-2; D ambiguous. With 1 base removed from V and 4 bases from J, the gap between germline ends came to 10 bases. Germline V lookup: CDR1 SGHAT, CDR2 FQNNGV. The length of the CDR3 is 14 residues.

J is TRBJ2-7 and V is TRBV9; 8 positions match TRBD1. Germline V gene lookup returns CDR1 SGDLS and CDR2 YYNGEE. The CDR3 covers 15 residues. V gave up 3 bases and J gave up 5 bases; unmatched junction bases: 10. This CDR3 reads CASSASSRTGNEQYF. The CDR3 DNA is TGTGCCAGCAGCGCTAGTAGTAGGACAGGGAACGAGCAGTACTTC.

With regard to this clone: The junction does not match germline at one end; this may be a read error. The chain links TRBV5-4 to TRBJ1-1, with TRBD1 as a possible D gene (6 bases). The length of the CDR3 is 16 residues. The germline V gene encodes CDR1 SGHNT and CDR2 YYREEE (reference sequence). The CDR3 nucleotides are TGTGCCAGCACCTTGGGGGCAGGAGGAGGGTACACTGAAGCTTTCTTT. Its translation is CASTLGAGGGYTEAFF. Full variable domain (missing parts from reference TRBV5-4 and TRBJ1-1): ETGVTQSPTHLIKTRGQQVTLRCSSQSGHNTVSWYQQALGQGPQFIFQYYREEENGRGNFPPRFSGLQFPNYSSELNVNALELDDSALYLCASTLGAGGGYTEAFFGQGTRLTVV.

The chain is built from TRBV7-2 and TRBJ2-1; 10 nucleotides align to TRBD2. The CDR3 is 16 amino acids. Germline CDR1 reads SGHTA; CDR2 reads FQGNSA. Trimming removed 4 bases from V and 2 bases from J; junction bases left unmatched: 5. CDR3 in DNA: TGTGCCAGCAGCTCTCGGACTAGCGGAACCTACAATGAGCAGTTCTTC. Encoded protein: CASSSRTSGTYNEQFF.